This T cell receptor beta chain was sequenced for a study of T cells in Graves' hyperthyroidism and ophthalmopathy. This clonotype appeared many times. Its antigen is as yet unknown. Regions amplified from RNA transcripts were the TCR beta CDR3 regions. With the HTBI primer set, the TCR CDR3 went through a first round of RT-PCR. TCRdb re-analysed the multiplex PCR reads in MiXCR, keeping a single row per CDR3 protein. The table has 250,000 to 300,000 distinct CDR3 sequences, roughly 15% seen once; the top ten hold about an eighth. Germline CDR1 reads SGHRS; CDR2 reads YFSETQ. J gave up 4 bases and V 0 bases, and 4 bases lay outside the gene matches. The CDR3 is 16 amino acids. Study results and limitations: Model-based prediction identified ophthalmopathy a median about 6.8 months prior to its onset.

Hyperthyroidism patients were newly diagnosed, had disease duration under 2 months, and were aged 18 to 65 years. Diagnoses were made from clinical symptoms, serum measures (thyroxine and TRAb), thyroid ultrasound and orbital computed tomography. Each 10 ml fresh peripheral blood draw supplied the PBMCs. The TCR was taken from a woman aged 40 to 49 with Graves' hyperthyroidism that later progressed to Graves' ophthalmopathy. The chain has TRBV5-1 and TRBJ2-7; TRBD2 matches at 13 bases. Input material: blood. The CDR3 DNA follows: TGCGCCAGCAGCTTGGGGACTAGCGGGAGTATATACGAGCAGTACTTC. Translating it yields CASSLGTSGSIYEQYF. The full variable domain, its missing parts supplied by reference TRBV5-1 and TRBJ2-7, is KAGVTQTPRYLIKTRGQQVTLSCSPISGHRSVSWYQQTPGQGLQFLFEYFSETQRNKGNFPGRFSGRQFSNSRSEMNVSTLELGDSALYLCASSLGTSGSIYEQYFGPGTRLTVT.